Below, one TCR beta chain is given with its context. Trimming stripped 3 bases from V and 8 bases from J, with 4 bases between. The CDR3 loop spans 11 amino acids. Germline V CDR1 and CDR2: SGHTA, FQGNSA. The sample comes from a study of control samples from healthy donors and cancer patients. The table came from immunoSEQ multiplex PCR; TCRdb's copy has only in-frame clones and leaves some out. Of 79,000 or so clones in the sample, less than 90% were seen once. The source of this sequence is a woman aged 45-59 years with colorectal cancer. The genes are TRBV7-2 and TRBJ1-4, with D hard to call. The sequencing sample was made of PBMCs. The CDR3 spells CASSLSEKLFF. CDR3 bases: TGTGCCAGCAGCTTGTCAGAAAAACTGTTTTTT. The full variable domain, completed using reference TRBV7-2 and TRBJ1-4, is GAGVSQSPSNKVTEKGKDVELRCDPISGHTALYWYRQSLGQGLEFLIYFQGNSAPDKSGLPSDRFSAERTGGSVSTLTIQRTQQEDSAVYLCASSLSEKLFFGSGTQLSVL.